Below, 17 T cell receptor beta chains from the same sample are listed, as sequenced in a study of blood T cell repertoires in COVID-19. Generated by immunoSEQ multiplex PCR, the TCRdb table keeps only in-frame clones and is missing some. The sample records about 200,000 clones, about 90% being singletons. Input material: peripheral blood. The origin of the receptors is a woman aged 45-65 years with acute or convalescent COVID-19.

This clone was picked up a small number of times. The CDR3 reads CASRPAAAYNEQFF. In nucleotides, the CDR3 is TGTGCCAGCAGACCTGCGGCGGCCTACAATGAGCAGTTCTTC. The V gene is TRBV6-2 or TRBV6-3, the J gene TRBJ2-1; D remains ambiguous. Trimming removed 6 bases from V and 2 bases from J, with 11 bases in between. Germline assignment: CDR1 MNHEY and CDR2 SVGEGT. CDR3 length: 14 amino acids.

This sequence joins TRBV19 and TRBJ1-2; D might be TRBD1 (5 bases). The germline V gene has CDR1 LNHDA and CDR2 SQIVND (reference sequence). The ends were cut back, 1 base at V and 4 bases at J, with 13 bases in the middle. The CDR3 is made up of 15 amino acids. CDR3 sequence: CASSIGETEIYGYTF. CDR3 nucleotide sequence: TGTGCCAGTAGTATAGGAGAGACAGAGATCTATGGCTACACCTTC.

The chain uses TRBV10-3 and TRBJ2-2, with TRBD1 matching 11 bases. CDR1 and CDR2 (germline): ENHRY, SYGVKD. J lost 7 bases, V lost 2 bases, and 6 bases had no gene match. CDR3 length equals 16 residues. The CDR3 nucleotides are TGTGCCATCAGTGAGATGGGGACAGGGGGTGTCGGGGAGCTGTTTTTT. The encoded protein is CAISEMGTGGVGELFF.

V is TRBV7-8 and J is TRBJ2-3; 8 bases fit TRBD2. Germline V lookup: CDR1 SGHVS, CDR2 FQNEAQ. The junction had 6 bases not matched to a gene; V was cut back by 5 bases and J by 5 bases. The CDR3 sequence is 14 residues long. DNA for the CDR3: TGTGCCAGCAGCCGAGCGGGAGAGAGAGATACGCAGTATTTT. This gives the protein CASSRAGERDTQYF. The full variable domain, rest sourced from reference TRBV7-8 and TRBJ2-3, is GAGVSQSPRYKVAKRGQDVALRCDPISGHVSLFWYQQALGQGPEFLTYFQNEAQLDKSGLPSDRFFAERPEGSVSTLKIQRTQQEDSAVYLCASSRAGERDTQYFGPGTRLTVL.

This chain uses TRBV6-5 with TRBJ1-6, with D hard to call. The CDR3 sequence is 13 residues long. Trimming removed 8 bases from V and 6 bases from J, with 11 bases in between. Germline-derived CDR1 and CDR2 are MNHEY and SVGAGI. The CDR3 protein is CASGNGVNSPLHF. The CDR3 DNA is TGTGCCAGCGGAAATGGAGTTAATTCACCCCTCCACTTT.

The J gene is TRBJ1-3, the V gene TRBV6-2 or TRBV6-3; no definite D call. Germline V lookup: CDR1 MNHEY, CDR2 SVGEGT. The CDR3 loop spans 16 amino acids. Trimming shortened V by 5 bases and J by 0 bases, and 14 bases separated the two germline ends. Here the CDR3 reads CASSRDASFSGNTIYF. The CDR3 DNA reads as TGTGCCAGCAGTCGAGATGCGAGTTTCTCTGGAAACACCATATATTTT.

The V gene is TRBV7-9, the J gene TRBJ2-7; 9 bases are a match to TRBD1. V lost 5 bases to trimming and J lost 0 bases; unmatched junction nucleotides: 11. Germline V gene sequence: CDR1 SEHNR, CDR2 FQNEAQ (reference sequence). This CDR3 has 17 residues. In DNA, the CDR3 is TGTGCCAGCAGCATACAAGGACAGGGGCGGTTCTCCTACGAGCAGTACTTC. Protein product: CASSIQGQGRFSYEQYF.

This clone has more than one count but fewer than ten. The chain recombines TRBV7-9 with TRBJ1-2; 11 nucleotides align to TRBD1. Germline V gene sequence: CDR1 SEHNR, CDR2 FQNEAQ (reference sequence). V dropped 5 bases and J dropped 4; count of bases not matched to a gene: 3. There are 14 residues in the CDR3. Here the CDR3 reads CASSPGQGAYGYTF. CDR3 DNA: TGTGCCAGCAGCCCAGGACAGGGGGCCTATGGCTACACCTTC.

The chain links TRBV12-3 or TRBV12-4 to TRBJ1-3; 8 bases are shared with TRBD1. This CDR3 is 13 amino acids long. V lost 7 bases and J lost 7; bases outside the gene matches: 6. Written as DNA, the CDR3 is TGTGCCAGCAAGGCAGGGGGCACCAACACCATATATTTT. It codes for CASKAGGTNTIYF.

The table lists this clone with a count of one. Other DNA sequences in the sample encode the same CDR3. CDR3 nucleotide sequence: TGTGCCAGCAGCTTGCTTGCAGGGGATACGCAGTATTTT. Encoded protein: CASSLLAGDTQYF. The chain recombines TRBV5-6 with TRBJ2-3; D perhaps matches TRBD1 (5 bases). The CDR3 spans 13 residues. The germline gives CDR1 SGHDT, CDR2 YYEEEE. V gave up 1 base and J gave up 6 bases, with 9 bases separating them.

The chain carries TRBV30 and TRBJ1-4, with D tentatively TRBD1 (5 bases). The germline V gene encodes CDR1 GTSNPN and CDR2 SVGIG (reference sequence). CDR3 length equals 15 residues. Trimming took off 3 bases at V and 3 bases at J, with 14 bases between the two ends. The DNA for the CDR3 is TGTGCCTGGAGCGATCCCCGGGGGGCTAATGAAAAACTGTTTTTT. Translation gives CAWSDPRGANEKLFF.

This clone was found many times. The CDR3 spells CASSIRRQGFFDSNQPQHF. CDR3 sequence (DNA): TGTGCCAGTAGTATCCGACGACAGGGGTTTTTCGATAGCAATCAGCCCCAGCATTTT. The genes are TRBV19 and TRBJ1-5, with TRBD1 identical over 8 bases. CDR3 length: 19 residues. V lost 3 bases and J lost 0; bases outside the gene matches: 13. The germline CDR1 and CDR2 sequences are LNHDA and SQIVND (reference sequence).

The V and J genes are TRBV6-2 or TRBV6-3 and TRBJ1-4, with 8 bases aligning to TRBD1. Trimming cost V 6 bases and J 5 bases; bases outside gene matches: 5. Per the germline V gene, CDR1 is MNHEY and CDR2 is SVGEGT. There are 14 residues in the CDR3. The CDR3 spells CASSPGQVNEKLFF. CDR3 sequence (DNA): TGTGCCAGCAGCCCGGGACAGGTCAATGAAAAACTGTTTTTT.

The rearrangement uses TRBV6-6 and TRBJ1-5; 8 bases are a match to TRBD1. This CDR3 comprises 15 residues. Germline V gene lookup returns CDR1 MNHNY and CDR2 SVGAGI (reference sequence). Unmatched junction bases numbered 5, after V lost 6 bases and J lost 1 base. The CDR3 DNA is TGTGCCAGCAGAGTACAGGGGGGGAGCAATCAGCCCCAGCATTTT. Its translation is CASRVQGGSNQPQHF.

The genes are TRBV5-1 and TRBJ1-2; TRBD1 might be the D (5 bases). CDR1 and CDR2 from the germline V gene are SGHRS and YFSETQ. There are 16 residues in the CDR3. Trimming took 1 base from V and 4 from J, leaving 17 bases between them. In DNA, the CDR3 is TGCGCCAGCAGCTTGTCCATCACAGGAGATCTCTATGGCTACACCTTC. Its translation is CASSLSITGDLYGYTF.

The rearrangement joins TRBV7-2 to TRBJ2-3; D perhaps matches TRBD1 (6 bases). Between the trimmed V and J ends, which lost 10 bases and 3 bases, there was a span of 14 bases. CDR3 length: 13 residues. Germline CDR1 and CDR2: SGHTA and FQGNSA. Here the CDR3 DNA reads TGTGCCACCGAGCTAGGGGGTACAGATACGCAGTATTTT. Its translation is CATELGGTDTQYF.

This clone was seen a few times. This chain links TRBV25-1 with TRBJ1-2, with a possible D match to TRBD1 (5 bases). The CDR3 covers 14 residues. Germline CDR1 reads MGHDK; CDR2 reads SYGVNS. V lost 3 bases, J lost 4 bases, and 12 bases lay in between. Written as DNA, the CDR3 is TGTGCCAGCAGTGATCAAGGGGTGCCCTATGGCTACACCTTC. Amino acids: CASSDQGVPYGYTF.